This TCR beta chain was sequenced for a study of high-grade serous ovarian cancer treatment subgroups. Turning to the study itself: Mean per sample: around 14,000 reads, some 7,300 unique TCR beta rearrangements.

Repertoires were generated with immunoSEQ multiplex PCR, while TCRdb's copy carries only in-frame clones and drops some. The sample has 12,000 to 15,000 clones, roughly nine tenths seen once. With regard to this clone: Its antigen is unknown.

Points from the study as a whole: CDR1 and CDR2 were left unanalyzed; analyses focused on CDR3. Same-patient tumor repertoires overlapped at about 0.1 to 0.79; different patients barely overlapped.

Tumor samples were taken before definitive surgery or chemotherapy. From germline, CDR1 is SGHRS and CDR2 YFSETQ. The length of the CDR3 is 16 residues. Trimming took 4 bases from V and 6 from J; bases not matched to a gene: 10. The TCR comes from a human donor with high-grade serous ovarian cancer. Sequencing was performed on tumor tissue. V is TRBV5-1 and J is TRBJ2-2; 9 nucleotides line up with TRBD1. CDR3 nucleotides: TGCGCCAGCAGCCCGGACAGGGGAGGTCGGTCCGGGGAGCTGTTTTTT. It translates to CASSPDRGGRSGELFF.